Below, 20 T cell receptor beta chains from the same sample are listed, as sequenced in a study of response to subunit inactivated influenza vaccine. TCRdb re-called the RT-PCR reads through MiXCR, storing one row per CDR3 protein. This sample has more than 550,000 distinct CDR3 sequences, with 12% found just once. Sequences were derived from PBMCs from blood, sampled on the day of vaccination. Receptors were obtained from a man between 45 and 60 years old who received an inactivated influenza vaccine.

Details on this clonotype: This may arise from a read error, as a much more abundant clone is one base away. This sequence joins TRBV13 and TRBJ2-7, with D tentatively TRBD2 (6 bases). The V end was cut by 5 bases, the J end by 1 base, with 15 bases between. The CDR3 consists of 15 residues. CDR1 is PRHDT, CDR2 FYEKMQ, per germline (reference sequence). The CDR3 is CASSPSSRGSYEQYF. The CDR3, as DNA: TGTGCCAGCAGCCCCTCTTCCCGGGGGTCCTACGAGCAGTACTTC.

The chain couples TRBV27 to TRBJ2-7, with 9 bases lining up with TRBD1. The length of the CDR3 is 15 residues. From germline, CDR1 is MNHEY and CDR2 SMNVEV (reference sequence). V gave up 5 bases and J gave up 6 bases; unmatched junction bases: 11. Here the CDR3 reads CASSRTGTGTREQYF. CDR3 in DNA: TGTGCCAGCAGTAGAACCGGGACAGGGACGCGCGAGCAGTACTTC.

V and J are TRBV6-2 or TRBV6-3 and TRBJ2-7; 10 nucleotides agree with TRBD1. V was pared by 2 bases and J by 2 bases, with 6 bases of the junction left unmatched. Germline V gene data show CDR1 as MNHEY and CDR2 as SVGEGT. The CDR3 spans 16 residues. The CDR3 protein is CASSYARGTGAYEQYF. CDR3 nucleotide sequence: TGTGCCAGCAGTTACGCCCGCGGGACAGGGGCCTACGAGCAGTACTTC.

This sequence joins TRBV11-1 and TRBJ2-7, with TRBD1 matching 8 bases. In germline, CDR1 is SGHAT, CDR2 FQDESV (reference sequence). The CDR3 totals 19 residues. The ends lost 5 bases at V and 2 bases at J; junction bases unmatched: 20. CDR3 DNA sequence: TGTGCCAGCAGCCCCGAGTCGGGACAGGAGGGTGGCGCGGCCTACGAGCAGTACTTC. Its protein product is CASSPESGQEGGAAYEQYF.

This chain connects TRBV5-1 to TRBJ2-1; D may be TRBD2 (7 bases). The CDR3 is 17 residues long. The ends were cut back, 6 bases at V and 3 bases at J, with 22 bases in the middle. The germline CDR1 and CDR2 sequences are SGHRS and YFSETQ. The CDR3 is CASTPGAYGRNYNEQFF. In DNA, the CDR3 is TGCGCCAGCACCCCGGGGGCATACGGGAGGAACTACAATGAGCAGTTCTTC.

There are many counts of this clonotype. V and J are TRBV12-3 or TRBV12-4 and TRBJ2-3, with unresolved D. The CDR3 length is 11 residues. Trimming left V 5 bases short and J 11 bases short, with 11 bases between. CDR3 sequence reads: CASSPSTEQYF. The CDR3 nucleotides are TGTGCCAGCAGTCCCAGCACTGAGCAGTATTTT.

The chain is built from TRBV5-6 and TRBJ1-2; D is unclear. Looked up from germline, CDR1 is SGHDT and CDR2 is YYEEEE. V shed 1 base and J shed 8 bases, with 15 bases lying between them. This CDR3 spans 14 amino acids. CDR3 amino acids: CASSLTSGAGGYTF. The CDR3 DNA sequence: TGTGCCAGCAGCTTGACTTCGGGCGCGGGGGGCTACACCTTC.

The chain uses TRBV21-1 and TRBJ1-5; the D segment call TRBD1 is taken from the table without a DNA check. TRBV21-1 is given as a pseudogene. This CDR3 is built from 17 residues. The CDR3 here is CASREVRYRGSNQPQHF. CDR3 DNA: TGTGCCTCCCGGGAGGTCAGGTACCGGGGGAGCAATCAGCCCCAGCATTTT.

The sample holds one count of this clonotype. The V call is TRBV20-1, the J call TRBJ2-5; D might be TRBD2 (7 bases). Deletions cut 4 bases from V and 5 bases from J, with 23 bases between. Germline V CDR1 and CDR2: DFQATT, SNEGSKA (reference sequence). CDR3 length: 16 amino acids. CDR3 in amino acids: CSATPIPRGGLETQYF. The CDR3 coding sequence is TGCAGTGCTACCCCCATTCCGAGGGGGGGCCTGGAGACCCAGTACTTC.

This clonotype was counted only a few times. CDR3 in DNA: TGTGCCAGCAGTTACTCGAAGGTCCGAGGACTAGCGGGACGGATTTACAATGAGCAGTTCTTC. This codes for CASSYSKVRGLAGRIYNEQFF. This chain joins TRBV6-2 or TRBV6-3 and TRBJ2-1; 12 nucleotides agree with TRBD2. V was pared by 0 bases and J by 4 bases, with 16 bases of the junction left unmatched. The CDR3 is made up of 21 amino acids. The V gene's germline CDR1 is MNHEY and CDR2 SVGEGT.

The rearrangement joins TRBV2 to TRBJ2-4; D gene unclear. Trimming removed 1 base at V and 2 bases at J, with 12 bases between. CDR3 length equals 16 residues. Germline CDR1 is SNHLY and CDR2 is FYNNEI. The chain's CDR3 is CASSEVTYRTKNIQYF. Written as DNA, the CDR3 is TGTGCCAGCAGTGAAGTTACGTACCGAACCAAAAACATTCAGTACTTC.

This clonotype was seen only a few times. The chain is built from TRBV7-8 and TRBJ2-7, with D perhaps TRBD2 (5 bases). Germline CDR1 and CDR2: SGHVS and FQNEAQ. V lost 3 bases, J lost 3 bases, and 9 bases lay in between. The CDR3 is made up of 13 amino acids. As DNA, the CDR3 is TGTGCCAGCAGCTTCCGGAGGAACTACGAGCAGTACTTC. It specifies CASSFRRNYEQYF.

This clonotype has a handful of counts. This rearrangement joins TRBV3-1 to TRBJ2-2; TRBD1 aligns across 8 bases. Looked up from germline, CDR1 is LGHDT and CDR2 is YNNKEL (reference sequence). After removal of 4 bases from V and 0 bases from J, the junction contained 7 bases not matched to a gene. The CDR3 is 17 amino acids. CDR3 bases: TGTGCCAGCAGCCCCCCGGACAGGGCCGCGAACACCGGGGAGCTGTTTTTT. It encodes CASSPPDRAANTGELFF.

This rearrangement joins TRBV7-4 to TRBJ2-7, with D perhaps TRBD2 (6 bases). Looked up from germline, CDR1 is SGHVT and CDR2 is SQSDAQ. The CDR3 totals 14 residues. V was clipped by 4 bases and J by 5 bases, with 15 bases between them. The CDR3 reads CASSSIRDWHEQYF. The CDR3 DNA reads TGTGCCAGCAGCTCGATCCGGGACTGGCACGAGCAGTACTTC.

CDR3 protein: CSAIVPDTQYF. CDR3 coding DNA: TGCAGTGCAATTGTCCCAGATACGCAGTATTTT. The genes are TRBV20-1 and TRBJ2-3; D not certain. V was trimmed by 6 bases and J by 4 bases, leaving 8 bases between them. The germline gives CDR1 DFQATT, CDR2 SNEGSKA (reference sequence). CDR3 length: 11 amino acids.

The chain combines TRBV20-1 with TRBJ2-7, with 7 bases identical to TRBD1. Germline V gene sequence: CDR1 DFQATT, CDR2 SNEGSKA (reference sequence). V shed 5 bases, J shed 3 bases, and the junction held 4 bases outside the gene matches. The CDR3 covers 12 residues. CDR3 coding DNA: TGCAGTGCTGATCGACAGGGCTACGAGCAGTACTTC. This translates into CSADRQGYEQYF.

This clonotype has only a few counts. This chain links TRBV4-3 with TRBJ2-2; 7 bases agree with TRBD2. CDR3 length: 13 residues. The germline gives CDR1 LGHNA, CDR2 YSLEER. After removal of 1 base from V and 7 bases from J, the junction contained 0 bases not matched to a gene. CDR3 sequence (DNA): TGCGCCAGCAGCCAAGGGGAGGGCGGGGAGCTGTTTTTT. Protein product: CASSQGEGGELFF.

The chain has TRBV7-2 and TRBJ1-6; 8 bases agree with TRBD1. The CDR3 contains 15 residues. CDR1 and CDR2 from the germline V gene are SGHTA and FQGNSA. V was clipped by 1 base and J by 7 bases; unmatched bases: 3. CDR3 in amino acids: CASSLEAGGNSPLHF. The CDR3 bases are TGTGCCAGCAGCTTAGAGGCAGGGGGCAATTCACCCCTCCACTTT.

The sample holds a few counts of this clonotype. V usage is TRBV5-1 and J usage is TRBJ2-6; D is ambiguous. The germline gives CDR1 SGHRS, CDR2 YFSETQ. V was trimmed by 0 bases and J by 0 bases, leaving 13 bases between them. The CDR3 sequence is 18 residues long. CDR3 DNA: TGCGCCAGCAGCTTGGACGTTTATGCAGACTCTGGGGCCAACGTCCTGACTTTC. It yields the protein CASSLDVYADSGANVLTF.

The sample holds a few counts of this clonotype. The rearrangement joins TRBV6-1 to TRBJ1-2; D gene unclear. V gave up 2 bases and J gave up 6 bases, with 10 bases separating them. The germline gives CDR1 MNHNS, CDR2 SASEGT. The CDR3 sequence is 13 residues long. The CDR3, as DNA: TGTGCCAGCAGTGAAAGTGACGGGGATGGCTACACCTTC. It yields the protein CASSESDGDGYTF.